These 12 T cell receptor beta chains came from one sample sequenced in a study of post-analysis software for immune sequencing data. Study-level points and caveats: Patients showed TRBV5-6, TRBV5-1 and TRBV20-1 among four to six TRBV segments more frequent than in controls.

Their antigen targets remain unknown. TCR beta cDNA libraries had unique molecular identifiers. One entry per CDR3 protein results from TCRdb running MiXCR on the PCR reads. The table has 400,000 to 500,000 distinct CDR3 sequences, roughly 38% seen once. The specimen was blood. The receptors shown here come from a girl aged 2-10 years with multiple sclerosis.

The chain links TRBV7-2 to TRBJ1-6; perhaps TRBD1 as D (6 bases). Germline CDR1 is SGHTA and CDR2 is FQGNSA. Trimming left V 1 base short and J 5 bases short, with 21 bases between. The CDR3 is made up of 19 amino acids. This CDR3 reads CASSLVVGMKGGNNSPLHF. CDR3 nucleotides: TGTGCCAGCAGCTTAGTTGTGGGCATGAAGGGGGGAAATAATTCACCCCTCCACTTT.

Remarks on this clonotype: A read error is possible here, since a much larger clone lies one base away. The chain links TRBV3-1 to TRBJ2-5, with a weak D call TRBD1 (6 bases). This CDR3 comprises 14 residues. Germline V gene sequence: CDR1 LGHDT, CDR2 YNNKEL (reference sequence). CDR3 sequence (DNA): TGTGCCGGCAGCCTCGGGACACTCGATGGGACCCAGTACTTC. Its protein product is CAGSLGTLDGTQYF.

V and J are TRBV28 and TRBJ2-6; possibly TRBD1 for D (6 bases). The CDR3 totals 17 residues. V was cut by 2 bases and J by 0 bases, with 11 bases left in between. The germline V gene has CDR1 MDHEN and CDR2 SYDVKM. The CDR3 loop is CASSLTGTHSGANVLTF. DNA for the CDR3: TGTGCCAGCAGTTTAACAGGGACACACTCTGGGGCCAACGTCCTGACTTTC. The variable domain in full, with the rest retrieved from reference TRBV28 and TRBJ2-6, is DVKVTQSSRYLVKRTGEKVFLECVQDMDHENMFWYRQDPGLGLRLIYFSYDVKMKEKGDIPEGYSVSREKKERFSLILESASTNQTSMYLCASSLTGTHSGANVLTFGAGSRLTVL.

In its sample, this clonotype was seen a few times. The genes are TRBV4-1 and TRBJ1-1; 7 bases line up with TRBD1. The V and J ends lost 4 bases and 1 base, in that order; junction bases with no gene match: 9. This CDR3 contains 16 residues. CDR1 and CDR2 from the germline V gene are MGHRA and YSYEKL. In DNA, the CDR3 is TGCGCCAGCAGCCCGACAGGGAGGACGAGGAACACTGAAGCTTTCTTT. Its protein is CASSPTGRTRNTEAFF.

The rearrangement uses TRBV20-1 and TRBJ2-7; D unclear. V lost 2 bases to trimming and J lost 3 bases, with 14 bases between them. The CDR3 has 14 residues. The germline V gene encodes CDR1 DFQATT and CDR2 SNEGSKA (reference sequence). CDR3 sequence: CSARREGRFYEQYF. The CDR3 coding sequence is TGCAGTGCTAGAAGGGAAGGCAGATTCTACGAGCAGTACTTC.

The chain joins TRBV20-1 to TRBJ2-1, with 11 nucleotides matching TRBD2. This CDR3 region has 16 residues. V lost 1 base, J lost 2 bases, and 4 bases stayed unmatched. From germline, CDR1 is DFQATT and CDR2 SNEGSKA (reference sequence). The CDR3 region is CSARGASGRTYNEQFF. CDR3 in DNA: TGCAGTGCTAGAGGAGCTAGCGGGAGGACCTACAATGAGCAGTTCTTC.

The V and J genes are TRBV5-1 and TRBJ2-3, with D possibly TRBD1 on 6 matching bases. Germline V lookup: CDR1 SGHRS, CDR2 YFSETQ. CDR3 size: 15 residues. Trimming pared 4 bases from V and 0 bases from J, leaving 12 bases between. Written as DNA, the CDR3 is TGCGCCAGCAGCCCATCAGGGGACAGCACAGATACGCAGTATTTT. Amino acid sequence: CASSPSGDSTDTQYF.

The chain carries TRBV7-9 and TRBJ2-3; 11 bases are shared with TRBD2. The germline gives CDR1 SEHNR, CDR2 FQNEAQ (reference sequence). After removal of 3 bases from V and 7 bases from J, the junction contained 12 bases not matched to a gene. The CDR3 contains 17 residues. CDR3 residues: CASSFQVAGGPSNTQYF. CDR3 DNA sequence: TGTGCCAGCAGCTTCCAAGTAGCGGGAGGGCCCTCGAATACGCAGTATTTT.

The chain is built from TRBV4-1 and TRBJ1-5; D not certain. The CDR3 spans 19 residues. The germline CDR1 and CDR2 sequences are MGHRA and YSYEKL. V gave up 1 base and J gave up 2 bases, with 21 bases separating them. The DNA of the CDR3 is TGCGCCAGCAGCCAAGTCTACGGGGTGGGAGATAGGGGCAATCAGCCCCAGCATTTT. As protein: CASSQVYGVGDRGNQPQHF.

This clonotype was detected only a few times. CDR3 bases: TGTGCCAGCAGCCCCGGACCAACTACAGATACGCAGTATTTT. Translation gives CASSPGPTTDTQYF. This sequence joins TRBV7-2 and TRBJ2-3; D gene uncertain. V lost 5 bases to trimming and J lost 3 bases, with 12 bases between them. Germline values: CDR1 SGHTA, CDR2 FQGNSA. The CDR3 length is 14 residues.

In its sample, this clonotype was seen a few times. V and J are TRBV7-6 and TRBJ2-1, with a possible D match to TRBD1 (5 bases). CDR3 size: 13 residues. Per the germline V gene, CDR1 is SGHVS and CDR2 is FNYEAQ. Trimming shortened V by 3 bases and J by 6 bases, and 9 bases separated the two germline ends. Here the CDR3 reads CASSFSRVNEQFF. CDR3 nucleotides: TGTGCCAGCAGCTTTTCCAGGGTCAATGAGCAGTTCTTC.

The chain recombines TRBV7-9 with TRBJ2-7, with 9 nucleotides matching TRBD2. The CDR3 loop spans 16 amino acids. Losses at the gene ends were 6 bases for V and 2 bases for J; bases not matched to a gene: 11. CDR1 and CDR2 (germline): SEHNR, FQNEAQ (reference sequence). As DNA, the CDR3 is TGTGCCAGCAGTTTTAGCGGGAGATCCCTCGCCTACGAGCAGTACTTC. This codes for CASSFSGRSLAYEQYF.